The rows below give T cell receptor beta chains drawn from one sample of a study of cytomegalovirus exposure and HLA in healthy donors. Profiled with immunoSEQ multiplex PCR; TCRdb holds only in-frame clones, not every one. The sample lists some 130,000 clones, about 81% seen once, with over 4.5% in the top ten. The sample taken for sequencing was PBMCs. These receptors were taken from a woman in her 40s in good health and CMV-seropositive. The conserved cysteine and the conserved F or W are not part of the CDR3 here. Each record gives: J gene, V gene, CDR3 protein.

TRBJ2-1,TRBV27,ASSSGTGSFSYNEQF
TRBJ1-4,TRBV28,ASSSQGPGNEKLF
TRBJ1-4,TRBV18,ASSPPSGEAEKLF
TRBJ1-4,TRBV6-5,ASRLRLTGREKLF
TRBJ2-1,TRBV6-5,ASSWSGSNEQF
TRBJ1-1,TRBV7-9,ASSLGTGDTEAF
TRBJ2-7,TRBV7-3,ASSSEGQGSYEQY
TRBJ2-1,TRBV4-2,ASSQDMSSGLEQF
TRBJ1-2,TRBV5-4,ASSPLGGCLPI
TRBJ1-2,TRBV6-6,ASSYGPPTAGYGYT
TRBJ1-1,TRBV9,ASSGQGKVNTEAF
TRBJ1-1,TRBV19,ASSETRGRGNTEAF
TRBJ2-3,TRBV9,ASSVAGTSTDTQY
TRBJ2-3,TRBV4-2,ASSQVPEGWTDTQY
TRBJ2-1,TRBV9,ASSLPTLVAGEVLDEIDEQF
TRBJ2-1,TRBV7-6,ASSLGTGGASYNEQF
TRBJ1-2,TRBV5-4,ASSWARGARAPFYGYT
TRBJ2-1,TRBV5-8,ASNRGGTGVFDEQF
TRBJ2-1,TRBV11-2,ASSLEPNNEQF
TRBJ1-4,TRBV7-9,ASSLYRGDEKLF
TRBJ2-3,TRBV7-3,ASSFAGDATDTQY
TRBJ2-3,TRBV13,ASSREGDSGGAGDTQY
TRBJ1-2,TRBV30,AWTITGRQGSYT
TRBJ2-5,TRBV9,ASSLRTGNIETQY
TRBJ2-2,TRBV19,ASRRDQDRVQSGELF
TRBJ1-4,TRBV2,ASSAGGSDEKLF
TRBJ1-1,TRBV4-1,ASSQVDRVNTEAF
TRBJ1-1,TRBV6-5,ASSYLGTGLNTEAF
TRBJ1-6,TRBV30,AWSVTGGGSPLH
TRBJ2-7,TRBV11-2,ASSQGLAGVDYEQY
TRBJ2-5,TRBV5-6,ASSPGLEETQY